This T cell receptor beta chain was sequenced during a study of PD-1 blockade in classical Hodgkin lymphoma. Study results and caveats: Diversity in CD4+ TCRs, unlike that measured in CD8+ TCRs, had risen significantly by C4D1. Those patients who began receiving nivolumab less than 1 year after ASCT had lower diversity, and they were excluded. Complete responders matched newly diagnosed patients in baseline diversity. Relapsed/refractory patients reportedly had the lowest baseline TCR diversity, below newly diagnosed patients, who were below healthy donors.

This table comes from immunoSEQ multiplex PCR, and its TCRdb copy is limited to in-frame clones, with some not included. The sample carries about 64,000 clones, about 90% recorded once. The V and J ends lost 5 bases and 5 bases, in that order; junction bases with no gene match: 7. The CDR3 has 15 residues. In germline, CDR1 is LNHDA, CDR2 SQIVND (reference sequence). About this clone itself: Its specificity is not known.

The time point here: cycle 4 day 1 (C4D1), after six to seven weeks of nivolumab. Every patient relapsed after autologous stem cell transplantation, and brentuximab vedotin exposure varied. The origin of this receptor is a human donor with classical Hodgkin lymphoma. The sequencing here drew on peripheral blood mononuclear cells (PBMCs), taken before the fourth cycle of nivolumab. V gene TRBV19 combines with J gene TRBJ1-5; 9 nucleotides match TRBD1. The DNA of the CDR3 is TGTGCCAGTAGTCCTCCGGGACAGGGATATCAGCCCCAGCATTTT. Translation: CASSPPGQGYQPQHF.